The T cell receptor beta chain under discussion was sequenced for a study of CD8+CD57+ T cells in acquired aplastic anemia (dated by TCRdb to 2017 to 2018). About the full investigation: A mean of about 3.2 ug of DNA, ranging from about 0.2 to 27.4 ug, was extracted from sorted CD4+ and CD8+ cells. CD8+CD57+ expansion was defined as frequency above the mean frequency observed in healthy subjects. General study outcomes and caveats: Although under 35 CD8+ CDR3 sequences were shared by patients and controls, these sequences appeared highly expressed in patients and within the immunodominant clones of patients. Between patients and healthy controls, no significant difference in CD8+ Simpson's diversity was found (P=0.060).

TCR beta VDJ combination and CDR3 sequence profiling used genomic DNA as the template. An Illumina HiSeq 2000 was the platform used for TCR repertoire sequencing. The study's own analysis went as follows. TRBV/TRBJ rearrangement plots, CDR3 size and DJ length profiles, and Simpson's diversity index were used to assess repertoires. The most abundant DNA sequence in the deep sequencing data was defined as the immunodominant clone. CDR3 amino acid sequences were checked for sharing across subjects and were also compared against the VDJdb database and published repertoires. TCRdb trimmed the raw reads at Q25, called clones with MiXCR and kept productive beta chains. CDR3 protein duplicates are merged, each entry listing the most common genes and DNA. These V and J calls rely on TCRdb rather than the paper's analysis. This sample is represented by 150,000 to 200,000 distinct CDR3 sequences; about 48% of them were singletons. Of the sample, roughly 29% falls within the top ten clones.

About this clonotype itself: The antigen this receptor binds is unknown. This may arise from a read error, as a much more abundant clone is one base away.

The patients picked for sequencing were ones in whom flow cytometry had shown an expansion of CD8+CD57+ cells. Every patient had a diagnosis of severe acquired aplastic anemia based on International Study of Aplastic Anemia and Agranulocytosis and Camitta criteria. No therapy had been received by the patients at the time of blood sampling. In this study, sorted CD4+ and CD8+ T cells from the blood of healthy subjects and of severe aplastic anemia patients had their TCR repertoires deep-sequenced. Patients were enrolled under clinicaltrials.gov protocols 00001620, 01623167, 00001397, 00071045, 00081523 and 00961064 in the USA. Ficoll-Paque density gradient centrifugation was used to isolate peripheral blood mononuclear cells. Before DNA extraction, CD4+ and CD8+ T cells were sorted by FACS or by magnetic beads. Sequencing was carried out using sorted CD4+, CD8+, or CD8+CD57+ T cells (not recorded which) from PBMCs. The receptor was derived from a human donor with aplastic anemia.

The CDR3 sequence is CASSSEKGYRETEQFF. The DNA sequence is TGTGCCAGCAGCTCGGAAAAGGGATACAGGGAGACTGAGCAGTTCTTC. Here the chain combines TRBV5-6 and TRBJ2-1, with a weak D call of TRBD1 (6 bases match). V and J lose 3 bases and 9 bases, and a span of 22 bases separates them. The CDR3 contains 16 residues, cysteine and phenylalanine counted. The DNA shown is the 48-base CDR3, in frame from base 1. Based on the germline V gene, the CDR1 and CDR2 sequences are SGHDT and YYEEEE. The entire variable domain, with the stretches around the CDR3 drawn from the reference TRBV5-6 and TRBJ2-1 proteins, is DAGVTQSPTHLIKTRGQQVTLRCSPKSGHDTVSWYQQALGQGPQFIFQYYEEEERQRGNFPDRFSGHQFPNYSSELNVNALLLGDSALYLCASSSEKGYRETEQFFGPGTRLTVL.